The 5 T cell receptor beta chains presented below share a single source sample, sequenced in a study of T cells after posttransplantation cyclophosphamide. Treatment was busulfan-fludarabine conditioning, a marrow graft, and cyclophosphamide on days +3 and +4. Assay used: immunoSEQ multiplex PCR; TCRdb lists only in-frame clones, some missing. In the table there are 20,000 or so clones, around 85% of which are singletons. The sequences come from PBMCs, collected after allogeneic stem cell transplant with posttransplant cyclophosphamide. The receptors derive from a female patient in her thirties or forties who received an allogeneic stem cell transplant from an unrelated donor, was CMV-positive, and had no GVHD. Among the T cells, some may be from the graft donor.

This sequence joins TRBV28 and TRBJ1-2; D unclear. Germline V CDR1 and CDR2: MDHEN, SYDVKM. Deletions cut 3 bases from V and 2 bases from J, with 10 bases between. CDR3 size: 14 residues. The CDR3 spells CASSFGGINYGYTF. DNA of the CDR3: TGTGCCAGCAGTTTCGGCGGAATCAACTATGGCTACACCTTC.

V and J are TRBV2 and TRBJ1-1; no firm D call. Germline loops: CDR1 SNHLY, CDR2 FYNNEI. Trimming removed 5 bases from V and 8 bases from J, with 15 bases in between. This CDR3 has 13 amino acids. The CDR3 sequence: CASSPTTYPEAFF. CDR3 sequence (DNA): TGTGCCAGCAGTCCCACGACATACCCCGAAGCTTTCTTT. The variable domain in full, with the rest retrieved from reference TRBV2 and TRBJ1-1, is EPEVTQTPSHQVTQMGQEVILRCVPISNHLYFYWYRQILGQKVEFLVSFYNNEISEKSEIFDDQFSVERPDGSNFTLKIRSTKLEDSAMYFCASSPTTYPEAFFGQGTRLTVV.

This chain uses TRBV11-2 with TRBJ2-7; 11 bases align to TRBD1. This CDR3 comprises 16 residues. The trim removed 0 bases at V and 2 bases at J, leaving 3 bases unmatched. Germline-derived CDR1 and CDR2 are SGHAT and FQNNGV. The CDR3 region is CASSLDGTGGTYEQYF. The CDR3 region has the DNA TGTGCCAGCAGCTTAGATGGGACAGGGGGAACCTACGAGCAGTACTTC.

The chain employs TRBV11-2 and TRBJ1-2, with TRBD1 matching 7 bases. The ends lost 0 bases at V and 4 bases at J; junction bases unmatched: 2. Germline lookup yields CDR1 SGHAT and CDR2 FQNNGV. The CDR3 is 14 amino acids. The DNA for the CDR3 is TGTGCCAGCAGCTTAGAAGGGGACAGCTATGGCTACACCTTC. This translates into CASSLEGDSYGYTF.

V gene TRBV10-3 combines with J gene TRBJ1-2; no reliable D call. From germline, CDR1 is ENHRY and CDR2 SYGVKD. This CDR3 comprises 13 residues. The V and J ends lost 6 bases and 1 base respectively, with 9 bases between them. The CDR3 reads CAIRPGFNYGYTF. The CDR3 coding sequence is TGTGCCATCAGGCCGGGGTTTAACTATGGCTACACCTTC.